The sample holds a few counts of the clone carrying this TCR beta chain. The sample comes from a study of T cells in Graves' hyperthyroidism and ophthalmopathy. V gave up 6 bases and J gave up 5 bases, with 16 bases separating them. The CDR3 is 14 amino acids. From germline, CDR1 is MGHRA and CDR2 YSYEKL. Amplified regions were TCR beta CDR3 sequences from RNA transcripts. The HTBI primer set drove a first-round RT-PCR of the TCR CDR3. TCRdb itself ran the multiplex PCR reads through MiXCR, one entry per CDR3 protein. The table has fewer than 450,000 distinct CDR3 sequences, approximately 17% seen once; the top ten hold less than 45%.

Source material: blood. This clonotype was obtained from a young man with Graves' ophthalmopathy. The chain combines TRBV4-1 with TRBJ1-1, with D possibly matching TRBD1 (6 bases). The CDR3 bases are TGCGCCAGCAGGGCGGTTGGTAGGGGGACTGAAGCTTTCTTT. This sequence encodes CASRAVGRGTEAFF.